This entry lists 27 T cell receptor beta chains sequenced from one sample in a study of shared T cell receptors in the human thymus. Produced via immunoSEQ multiplex PCR; TCRdb's table is partial and in-frame only. This sample yields about 400,000 clones, of which roughly 94% are seen a single time; approximately 0.02% belongs to the top ten. The specimen was thymocytes. Receptor source: a human donor.

V is TRBV18 and J is TRBJ2-3; TRBD2 is a possible D gene (6 bases). The V gene's germline CDR1 is KGHSH and CDR2 LQKENI. CDR3 length: 16 residues. V shed 2 bases and J shed 0 bases, with 12 bases lying between them. CDR3 bases: TGTGCCAGCTCACCAATTGGCGGGACTAGCACAGATACGCAGTATTTT. Amino acid sequence: CASSPIGGTSTDTQYF.

This rearrangement joins TRBV28 to TRBJ2-7; 9 bases line up with TRBD1. This CDR3 comprises 15 residues. The trim removed 6 bases at V and 7 bases at J, leaving 13 bases unmatched. CDR1 MDHEN and CDR2 SYDVKM come from the germline V gene. The CDR3 spells CASSPPGTGSQEQYF. CDR3 coding DNA: TGTGCCAGCAGCCCTCCCGGGACAGGGTCCCAGGAGCAGTACTTC.

V and J are TRBV4-2 and TRBJ2-3; 12 nucleotides line up with TRBD1. This CDR3 comprises 17 residues. Germline loops: CDR1 LGHNA, CDR2 YNFKEQ. V was clipped by 2 bases and J by 3 bases; unmatched bases: 6. The CDR3 reads CASSQLPGQGATDTQYF. In DNA, the CDR3 is TGTGCCAGCAGCCAACTACCGGGACAGGGGGCAACAGATACGCAGTATTTT.

This clone was observed once. CDR3 nucleotide sequence: TGTGCCAGCAGCCAAGAGGAGGCCAGGGGGGAGCAGTACTTC. It codes for CASSQEEARGEQYF. The rearrangement joins TRBV4-2 to TRBJ2-7; 7 bases agree with TRBD1. CDR1 and CDR2 from the germline V gene are LGHNA and YNFKEQ. V shed 0 bases and J 7 bases; nucleotides not matched to a gene: 6. This CDR3 region has 14 residues.

The rearrangement joins TRBV19 to TRBJ2-3; weak D call: TRBD2 (6 bases). Trimming removed 1 base from V and 5 bases from J, with 16 bases in between. Per germline, CDR1 LNHDA and CDR2 SQIVND (reference sequence). The CDR3 totals 16 residues. The CDR3 DNA sequence: TGTGCCAGTAGTATAGCCGGGACTGACTTGGGAGATACGCAGTATTTT. Its protein is CASSIAGTDLGDTQYF.

The chain has TRBV4-3 and TRBJ1-5, with D possibly matching TRBD1 (5 bases). There are 17 residues in the CDR3. Germline V gene data show CDR1 as LGHNA and CDR2 as YSLEER. The V end lost 0 bases, the J end lost 0 bases, and 12 bases lay between the germline ends. CDR3 nucleotide sequence: TGCGCCAGCAGCCAAGATCGGCCAGGGAATAGCAATCAGCCCCAGCATTTT. Encoded protein: CASSQDRPGNSNQPQHF.

This clone has only a few counts. The same CDR3 can be traced to other DNA sequences in this sample. This chain links TRBV20-1 with TRBJ2-7; D gene ambiguous. V shed 5 bases and J shed 3 bases, with 8 bases lying between them. The CDR3 is 11 amino acids. Germline CDR1 DFQATT, CDR2 SNEGSKA (reference sequence). CDR3 loop: CSAPRSYEQYF. The CDR3 DNA reads TGCAGTGCTCCGCGGAGCTACGAGCAGTACTTC.

V is TRBV27 and J is TRBJ2-5, with 11 bases aligning to TRBD1. The length of the CDR3 is 14 residues. V was pared by 2 bases and J by 4 bases, with 0 bases of the junction left unmatched. Germline values: CDR1 MNHEY, CDR2 SMNVEV (reference sequence). The CDR3 bases are TGTGCCAGCAGTTTAGGGACAGGGGGAGAGACCCAGTACTTC. This translates into CASSLGTGGETQYF.

The chain links TRBV4-2 to TRBJ2-7; the D is unclear. The CDR3 is 13 amino acids. Germline CDR1 and CDR2: LGHNA and YNFKEQ. V was cut by 1 base and J by 7 bases, with 11 bases left in between. The CDR3 sequence: CASSQAFRREQYF. CDR3 bases: TGTGCCAGCAGCCAAGCCTTCAGGCGGGAGCAGTACTTC.

This clone came up a few times. The V and J genes are TRBV29-1 and TRBJ1-4, with 11 bases lining up with TRBD1. This CDR3 contains 17 residues. V shed 6 bases, J shed 5 bases, and the junction held 14 bases outside the gene matches. The V gene's germline CDR1 is SQVTM and CDR2 ANQGSEA. CDR3 nucleotide sequence: TGCAGCGTCACGGACAGGGGGCTCAGAGGTCGAAATGAAAAACTGTTTTTT. It yields the protein CSVTDRGLRGRNEKLFF.

V and J are TRBV30 and TRBJ2-7; TRBD1 matches at 9 bases. The CDR3 is made up of 16 amino acids. Germline V gives CDR1 GTSNPN, CDR2 SVGIG (reference sequence). V shed 5 bases, J shed 6 bases, and the junction held 17 bases outside the gene matches. The CDR3 protein is CAWSTPSGQGNGEQYF. The DNA of the CDR3 is TGTGCCTGGTCCACCCCATCGGGACAGGGCAACGGCGAGCAGTACTTC.

V and J are TRBV27 and TRBJ1-2, with a weak D call TRBD1 (6 bases). Germline CDR1 MNHEY, CDR2 SMNVEV (reference sequence). Trimming removed 5 bases from V and 3 bases from J, with 16 bases in between. The CDR3 covers 15 residues. The CDR3 region has the DNA TGTGCCAGCAGTCCTGGACAGACCGCTTACTATGGCTACACCTTC. Protein product: CASSPGQTAYYGYTF.

This clone appeared a few times. The chain combines TRBV27 with TRBJ1-1; D is undetermined. CDR1 is MNHEY and CDR2 is SMNVEV in the germline V gene (reference sequence). CDR3 length equals 15 residues. With 3 bases removed from V and 0 bases from J, the gap between germline ends came to 11 bases. The CDR3 here is CASSFSGLLNTEAFF. The CDR3 DNA reads TGTGCCAGCAGTTTCAGCGGCCTTTTGAACACTGAAGCTTTCTTT.

Details on this clone: The same CDR3 also results from other DNA sequences found in this sample. The chain employs TRBV5-5 and TRBJ2-7, with 9 positions matching TRBD1. The CDR3 covers 15 residues. Germline values: CDR1 SGHKS, CDR2 YYEKEE (reference sequence). Trimming at V came to 2 bases and at J to 3 bases, leaving 6 bases not matched to a gene. The CDR3 reads CASSLKQGADYEQYF. The CDR3 bases are TGTGCCAGCAGCTTAAAACAGGGGGCGGACTACGAGCAGTACTTC. Using reference TRBV5-5 and TRBJ2-7 for the parts outside the CDR3, the full variable domain is DAGVTQSPTHLIKTRGQQVTLRCSPISGHKSVSWYQQVLGQGPQFIFQYYEKEERGRGNFPDRFSARQFPNYSSELNVNALLLGDSALYLCASSLKQGADYEQYFGPGTRLTVT.

This chain connects TRBV4-1 to TRBJ2-1, with D maybe TRBD2 (6 bases). Germline V lookup: CDR1 MGHRA, CDR2 YSYEKL. Trimming took 2 bases from V and 6 from J, leaving 14 bases between them. The CDR3 is made up of 15 amino acids. The CDR3 sequence is CASSQSLARLNEQFF. The CDR3 DNA reads as TGCGCCAGCAGCCAATCGCTAGCGAGGCTCAATGAGCAGTTCTTC.

This chain links TRBV14 with TRBJ1-2; the match to TRBD1 covers 10 bases. V shed 4 bases and J 10 bases; nucleotides not matched to a gene: 9. Germline CDR1 is SGHDN and CDR2 is FVKESK. The CDR3 sequence is 14 residues long. The CDR3 nucleotides are TGTGCCAGCAGCCCTCTAGGACAGGGGGGTCTCTACACCTTC. As protein: CASSPLGQGGLYTF. Based on the CDR3 plus reference TRBV14 and TRBJ1-2, the full variable domain is EAGVTQFPSHSVIEKGQTVTLRCDPISGHDNLYWYRRVMGKEIKFLLHFVKESKQDESGMPNNRFLAERTGGTYSTLKVQPAELEDSGVYFCASSPLGQGGLYTFGSGTRLTVV.

V is TRBV19 and J is TRBJ2-7; tentative D call: TRBD2 (6 bases). Germline V CDR1 and CDR2: LNHDA, SQIVND (reference sequence). This CDR3 has 21 amino acids. Trimming stripped 4 bases from V and 4 bases from J, with 35 bases between. The CDR3 spells CASSRKGYGLEGLGTGYEQYF. DNA for the CDR3: TGTGCCAGTAGTAGAAAAGGATACGGTTTGGAGGGATTGGGAACGGGGTACGAGCAGTACTTC.

V usage is TRBV4-1 and J usage is TRBJ2-1; D remains unclear. The V end was cut by 3 bases, the J end by 4 bases, with 10 bases between. Germline V lookup: CDR1 MGHRA, CDR2 YSYEKL. The length of the CDR3 is 14 residues. CDR3 DNA: TGCGCCAGCAGCCACCCCGAGTGGTACAATGAGCAGTTCTTC. Its protein is CASSHPEWYNEQFF.

The rearrangement joins TRBV21-1 to TRBJ2-3; the table gives TRBD2 as D, unverified against the DNA. TRBV21-1 is flagged as a pseudogene. This CDR3 has 20 amino acids. The DNA for the CDR3 is TGTGCCAGCAGCAAGGCGATCTGGCGGAGGCAATCACCCAGCACAGATACGCAGTATTTT. Translated, it gives CASSKAIWRRQSPSTDTQYF.

The V gene is TRBV6-5, the J gene TRBJ1-2; 9 nucleotides align to TRBD1. Germline CDR1 reads MNHEY; CDR2 reads SVGAGI. The CDR3 has 14 residues. V gave up 5 bases and J gave up 7 bases; unmatched junction bases: 8. The CDR3 sequence: CASSTGQGWAGYTF. The CDR3 DNA reads as TGTGCCAGCAGTACCGGACAGGGGTGGGCTGGCTACACCTTC.

The rearrangement uses TRBV4-3 and TRBJ2-2, with 9 bases aligning to TRBD1. This CDR3 region has 15 residues. The V gene's germline CDR1 is LGHNA and CDR2 YSLEER. Trimming removed 1 base from V and 9 bases from J; junction bases left unmatched: 6. The CDR3 coding sequence is TGCGCCAGCAGCCAAGCGGGGACAGGGACGAGGGAGCTGTTTTTT. Translating it yields CASSQAGTGTRELFF.

Comments on this clone: At one boundary the junction diverges from the germline segment, which might be a read error. CDR3 bases: TGTGCCAGCAGTAGACGACAGGCGGAGGTGAACGCCGGGGAGCTGTTTTTT. The encoded protein is CASSRRQAEVNAGELFF. The gene calls are TRBV27 and TRBJ2-2, with D perhaps TRBD1 (6 bases). The CDR3 loop spans 17 amino acids. Per germline, CDR1 MNHEY and CDR2 SMNVEV (reference sequence).

This chain links TRBV7-2 with TRBJ2-3; either TRBD1 or TRBD2 may supply D (6 bases each). V was shortened by 5 bases and J by 6 bases, with 18 bases between the two germline ends. The CDR3 is 15 amino acids. Germline V gene sequence: CDR1 SGHTA, CDR2 FQGNSA. The DNA of the CDR3 is TGTGCCAGCAGCCCATCCGGGGGCGGGGCTGATACGCAGTATTTT. This sequence encodes CASSPSGGGADTQYF.

The rearrangement joins TRBV19 to TRBJ2-1; TRBD1 matches 7 bases. Germline lookup yields CDR1 LNHDA and CDR2 SQIVND (reference sequence). The CDR3 contains 13 residues. Trimming took 9 bases from V and 0 from J; bases not matched to a gene: 2. The CDR3 DNA reads as TGTGCCAGCAGGGGGTTCTCCTACAATGAGCAGTTCTTC. Translation gives CASRGFSYNEQFF.

This clone occurred once. The CDR3 DNA follows: TGTGCCAGCTCACCCCTTAACCGGGGCGCGGACACTGAAGCTTTCTTT. Residues: CASSPLNRGADTEAFF. This sequence joins TRBV18 and TRBJ1-1; possibly TRBD1 for D (5 bases). The germline V gene has CDR1 KGHSH and CDR2 LQKENI. With 3 bases removed from V and 3 bases from J, the gap between germline ends came to 17 bases. This CDR3 spans 16 amino acids.

This chain connects TRBV6-5 to TRBJ2-7; D ambiguous. The CDR3 sequence is 13 residues long. Trimming took 0 bases from V and 6 from J, leaving 9 bases between them. Germline loops: CDR1 MNHEY, CDR2 SVGAGI. The CDR3 here is CASSYSIVSEQYF. The CDR3 coding sequence is TGTGCCAGCAGTTACTCGATAGTCTCCGAGCAGTACTTC.

The DNA for the CDR3 is TGTGCCAGCAGCACCGAAACTGGCTACGAGCAGTACTTC. Its protein is CASSTETGYEQYF. The chain uses TRBV28 and TRBJ2-7; no definite D call. The CDR3 runs to 13 residues. Germline V CDR1 and CDR2: MDHEN, SYDVKM. V was clipped by 6 bases and J by 3 bases, with 12 bases between them.